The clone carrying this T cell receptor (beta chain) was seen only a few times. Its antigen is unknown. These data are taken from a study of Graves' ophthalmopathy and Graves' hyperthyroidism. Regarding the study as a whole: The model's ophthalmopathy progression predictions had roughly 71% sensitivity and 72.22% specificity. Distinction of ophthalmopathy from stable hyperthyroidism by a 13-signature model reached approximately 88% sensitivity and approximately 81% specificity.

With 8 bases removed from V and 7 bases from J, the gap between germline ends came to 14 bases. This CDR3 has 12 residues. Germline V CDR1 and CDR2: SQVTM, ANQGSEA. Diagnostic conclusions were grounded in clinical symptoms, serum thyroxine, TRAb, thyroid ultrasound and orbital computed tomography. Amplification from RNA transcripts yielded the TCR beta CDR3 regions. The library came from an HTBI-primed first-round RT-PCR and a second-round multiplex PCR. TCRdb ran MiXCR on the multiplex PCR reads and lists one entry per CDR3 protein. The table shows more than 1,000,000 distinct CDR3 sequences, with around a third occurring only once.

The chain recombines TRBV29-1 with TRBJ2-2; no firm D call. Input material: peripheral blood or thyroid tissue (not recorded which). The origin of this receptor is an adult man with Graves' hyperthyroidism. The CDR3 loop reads CSSHVGGGELFF. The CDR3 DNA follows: TGCAGCTCTCACGTAGGTGGCGGGGAGCTGTTTTTT.